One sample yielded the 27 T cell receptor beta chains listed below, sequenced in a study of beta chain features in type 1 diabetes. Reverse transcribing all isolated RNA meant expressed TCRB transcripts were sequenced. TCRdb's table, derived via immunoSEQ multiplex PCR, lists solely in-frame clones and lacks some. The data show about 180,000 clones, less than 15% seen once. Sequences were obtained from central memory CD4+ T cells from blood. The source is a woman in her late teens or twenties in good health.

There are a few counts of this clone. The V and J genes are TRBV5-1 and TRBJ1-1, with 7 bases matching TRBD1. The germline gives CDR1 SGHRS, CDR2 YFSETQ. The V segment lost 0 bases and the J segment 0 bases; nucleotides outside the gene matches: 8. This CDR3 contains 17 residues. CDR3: CASSLDGTDVMNTEAFF. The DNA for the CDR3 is TGCGCCAGCAGCTTGGATGGGACAGATGTGATGAACACTGAAGCTTTCTTT.

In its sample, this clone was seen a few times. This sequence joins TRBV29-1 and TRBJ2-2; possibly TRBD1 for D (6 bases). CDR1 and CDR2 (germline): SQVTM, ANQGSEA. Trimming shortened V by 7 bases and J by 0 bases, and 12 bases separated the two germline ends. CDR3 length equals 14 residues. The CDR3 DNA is TGCAGCGCCAAAGGACAGTCGAACACCGGGGAGCTGTTTTTT. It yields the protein CSAKGQSNTGELFF.

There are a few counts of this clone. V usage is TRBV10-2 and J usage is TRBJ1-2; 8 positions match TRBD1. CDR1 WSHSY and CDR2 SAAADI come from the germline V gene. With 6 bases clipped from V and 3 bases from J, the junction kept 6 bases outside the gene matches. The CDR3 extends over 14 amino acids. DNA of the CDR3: TGCGCCAGCAGAAAGGAGGACAGGGACTATGGCTACACCTTC. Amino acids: CASRKEDRDYGYTF.

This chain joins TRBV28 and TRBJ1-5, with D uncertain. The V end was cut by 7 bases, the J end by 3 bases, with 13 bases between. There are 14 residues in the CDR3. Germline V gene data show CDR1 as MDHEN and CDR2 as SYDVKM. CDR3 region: CASTKHGLNQPQHF. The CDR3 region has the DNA TGTGCCAGCACTAAACACGGACTCAATCAGCCCCAGCATTTT.

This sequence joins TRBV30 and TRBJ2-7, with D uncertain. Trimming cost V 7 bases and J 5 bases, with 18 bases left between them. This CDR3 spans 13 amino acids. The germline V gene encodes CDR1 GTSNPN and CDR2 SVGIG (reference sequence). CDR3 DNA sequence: TGTGCCTCCCGACTGACCCTGATGGACGAGCAGTACTTC. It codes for CASRLTLMDEQYF.

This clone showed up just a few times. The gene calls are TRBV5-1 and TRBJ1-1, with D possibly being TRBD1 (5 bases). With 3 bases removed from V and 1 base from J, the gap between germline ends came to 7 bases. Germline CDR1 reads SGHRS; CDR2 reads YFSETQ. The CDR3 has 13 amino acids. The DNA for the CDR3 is TGCGCCAGCAGCTCCACAGGGAACACTGAAGCTTTCTTT. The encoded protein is CASSSTGNTEAFF.

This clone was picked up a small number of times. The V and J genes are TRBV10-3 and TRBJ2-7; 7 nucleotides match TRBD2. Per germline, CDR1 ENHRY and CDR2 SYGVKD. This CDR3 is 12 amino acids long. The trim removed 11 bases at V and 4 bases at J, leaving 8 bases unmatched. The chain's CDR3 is CAVRDYSYEQYF. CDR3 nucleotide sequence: TGTGCCGTGCGGGACTACTCGTACGAGCAGTACTTC.

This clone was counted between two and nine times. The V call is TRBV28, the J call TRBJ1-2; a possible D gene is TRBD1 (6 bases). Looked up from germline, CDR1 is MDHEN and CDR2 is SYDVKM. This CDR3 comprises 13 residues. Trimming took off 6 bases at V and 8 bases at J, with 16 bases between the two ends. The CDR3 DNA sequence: TGTGCCAGCAGGTCCACAGGGCCCTACGGCTACACCTTC. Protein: CASRSTGPYGYTF.

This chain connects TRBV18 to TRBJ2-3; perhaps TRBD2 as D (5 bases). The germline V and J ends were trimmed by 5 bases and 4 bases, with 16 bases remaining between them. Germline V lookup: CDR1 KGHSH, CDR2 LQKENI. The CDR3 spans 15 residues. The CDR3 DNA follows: TGTGCCAGCTCAATCGGTCCTGGAGGAGCAGATACGCAGTATTTT. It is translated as CASSIGPGGADTQYF.

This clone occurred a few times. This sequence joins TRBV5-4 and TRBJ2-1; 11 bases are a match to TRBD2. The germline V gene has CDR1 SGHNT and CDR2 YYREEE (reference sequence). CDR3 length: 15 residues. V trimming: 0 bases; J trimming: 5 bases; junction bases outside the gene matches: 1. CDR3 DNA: TGTGCCAGCAGCTTGGCGGGACTAGCGGACAATGAGCAGTTCTTC. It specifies CASSLAGLADNEQFF.

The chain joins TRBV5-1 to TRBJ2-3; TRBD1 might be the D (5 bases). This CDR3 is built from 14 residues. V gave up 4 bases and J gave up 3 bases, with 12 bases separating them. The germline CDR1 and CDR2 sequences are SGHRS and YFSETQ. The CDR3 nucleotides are TGCGCCAGCAGCATCGACAGACTTACAGATACGCAGTATTTT. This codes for CASSIDRLTDTQYF.

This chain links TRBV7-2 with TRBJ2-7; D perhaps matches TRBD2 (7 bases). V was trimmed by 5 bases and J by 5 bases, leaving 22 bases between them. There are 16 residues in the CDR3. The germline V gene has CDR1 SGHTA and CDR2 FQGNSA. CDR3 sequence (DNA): TGTGCCAGCAGCCTCCCGGGGGCGGGAGATAGAAACGAGCAGTACTTC. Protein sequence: CASSLPGAGDRNEQYF.

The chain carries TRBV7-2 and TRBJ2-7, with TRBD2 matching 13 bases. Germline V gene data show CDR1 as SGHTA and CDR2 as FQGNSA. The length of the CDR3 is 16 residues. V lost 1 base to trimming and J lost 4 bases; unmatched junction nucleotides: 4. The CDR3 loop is CASSLGGLAGKYEQYF. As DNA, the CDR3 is TGTGCCAGCAGCTTAGGGGGACTAGCGGGAAAGTACGAGCAGTACTTC.

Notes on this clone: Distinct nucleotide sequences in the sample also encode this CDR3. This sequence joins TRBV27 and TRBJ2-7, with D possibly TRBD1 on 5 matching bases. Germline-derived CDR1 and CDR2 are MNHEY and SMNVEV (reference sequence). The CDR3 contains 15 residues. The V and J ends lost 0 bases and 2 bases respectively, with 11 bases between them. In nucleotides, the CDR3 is TGTGCCAGCAGTTTATCGTTAAGGGGAACCTACGAGCAGTACTTC. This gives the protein CASSLSLRGTYEQYF.

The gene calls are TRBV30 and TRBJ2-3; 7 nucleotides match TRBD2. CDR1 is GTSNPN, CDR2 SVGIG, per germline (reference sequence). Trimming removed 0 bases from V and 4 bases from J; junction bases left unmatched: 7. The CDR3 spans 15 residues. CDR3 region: CAWSVLSTSSDTQYF. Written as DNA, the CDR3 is TGTGCCTGGAGTGTTTTGTCGACTAGCTCAGATACGCAGTATTTT.

The CDR3 region has the DNA TGCAGCGTTGGGGGGGGTGGAGGGGTCGCAGATACGCAGTATTTT. This sequence encodes CSVGGGGGVADTQYF. The chain couples TRBV29-1 to TRBJ2-3; 7 bases map to TRBD2. V shed 4 bases and J 4 bases; nucleotides not matched to a gene: 11. This CDR3 is built from 15 residues. The germline CDR1 and CDR2 sequences are SQVTM and ANQGSEA.

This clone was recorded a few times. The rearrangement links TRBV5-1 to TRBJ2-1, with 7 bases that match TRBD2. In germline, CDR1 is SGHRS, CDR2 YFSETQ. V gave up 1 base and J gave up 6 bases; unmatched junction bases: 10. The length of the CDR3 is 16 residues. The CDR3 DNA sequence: TGCGCCAGCAGCTTGAGTAGGCCTAGCGGTCCCAATGAGCAGTTCTTC. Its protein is CASSLSRPSGPNEQFF.

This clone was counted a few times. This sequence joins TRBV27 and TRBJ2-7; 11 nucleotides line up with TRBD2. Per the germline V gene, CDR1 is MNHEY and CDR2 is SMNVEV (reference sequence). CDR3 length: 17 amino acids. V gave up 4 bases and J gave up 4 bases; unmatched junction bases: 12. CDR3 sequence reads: CASSSRGLAVEGYEQYF. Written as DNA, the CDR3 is TGTGCCAGCAGTTCCCGGGGACTAGCGGTAGAGGGGTACGAGCAGTACTTC.

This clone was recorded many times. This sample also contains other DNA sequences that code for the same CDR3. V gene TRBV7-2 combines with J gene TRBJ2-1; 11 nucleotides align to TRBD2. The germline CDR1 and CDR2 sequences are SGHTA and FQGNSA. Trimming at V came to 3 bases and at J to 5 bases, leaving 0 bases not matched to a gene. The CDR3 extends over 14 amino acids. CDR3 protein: CASSLTSGNNEQFF. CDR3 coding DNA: TGTGCCAGCAGCTTGACTAGCGGGAACAATGAGCAGTTCTTC.

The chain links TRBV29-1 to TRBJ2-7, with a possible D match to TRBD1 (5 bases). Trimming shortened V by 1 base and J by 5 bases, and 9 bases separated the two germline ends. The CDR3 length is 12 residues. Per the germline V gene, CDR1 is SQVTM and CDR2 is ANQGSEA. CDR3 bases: TGCAGCGTTGAAGGACAGATCAACGAGCAGTACTTC. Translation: CSVEGQINEQYF.

The CDR3 coding sequence is TGTGCCAGCAGCCTTGGACTAGCGGGAGTATCCTACAATGAGCAGTTCTTC. Its protein product is CASSLGLAGVSYNEQFF. The V gene is TRBV5-4, the J gene TRBJ2-1; TRBD2 matches 13 bases. From germline, CDR1 is SGHNT and CDR2 YYREEE (reference sequence). CDR3 length: 17 residues. V shed 4 bases, J shed 1 base, and the junction held 5 bases outside the gene matches. Together with reference TRBV5-4 and TRBJ2-1, the CDR3 gives the full variable domain: ETGVTQSPTHLIKTRGQQVTLRCSSQSGHNTVSWYQQALGQGPQFIFQYYREEENGRGNFPPRFSGLQFPNYSSELNVNALELDDSALYLCASSLGLAGVSYNEQFFGPGTRLTVL.

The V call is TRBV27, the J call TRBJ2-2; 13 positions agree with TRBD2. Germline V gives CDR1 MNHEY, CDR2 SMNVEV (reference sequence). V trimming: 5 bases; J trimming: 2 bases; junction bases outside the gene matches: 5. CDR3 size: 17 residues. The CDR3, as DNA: TGTGCCAGCAGTGCGACTAGCGGGAGGAGCAACACCGGGGAGCTGTTTTTT. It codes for CASSATSGRSNTGELFF.

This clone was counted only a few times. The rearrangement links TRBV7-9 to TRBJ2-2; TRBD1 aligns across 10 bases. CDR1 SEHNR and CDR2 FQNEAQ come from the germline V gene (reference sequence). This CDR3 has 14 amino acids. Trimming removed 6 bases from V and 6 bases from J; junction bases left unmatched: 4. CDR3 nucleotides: TGTGCCAGCAGGAGACAGGGGGCCTCCGGGGAGCTGTTTTTT. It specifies CASRRQGASGELFF.

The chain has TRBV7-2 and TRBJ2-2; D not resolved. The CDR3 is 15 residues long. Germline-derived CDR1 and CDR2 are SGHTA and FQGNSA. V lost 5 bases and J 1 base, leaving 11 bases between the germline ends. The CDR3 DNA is TGTGCCAGCAGCCCCGAGGTTGGGAACACCGGGGAGCTGTTTTTT. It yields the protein CASSPEVGNTGELFF.

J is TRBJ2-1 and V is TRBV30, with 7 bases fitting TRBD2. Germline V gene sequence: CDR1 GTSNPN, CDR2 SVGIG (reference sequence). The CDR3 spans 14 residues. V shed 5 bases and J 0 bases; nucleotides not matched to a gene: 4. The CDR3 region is CAWQTGGSYNEQFF. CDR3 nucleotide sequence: TGTGCCTGGCAGACGGGGGGCTCCTACAATGAGCAGTTCTTC.

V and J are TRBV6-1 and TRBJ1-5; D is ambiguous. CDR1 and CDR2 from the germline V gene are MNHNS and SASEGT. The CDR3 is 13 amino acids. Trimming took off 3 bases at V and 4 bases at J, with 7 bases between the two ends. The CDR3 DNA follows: TGTGCCAGCAGTGAGAGGAATAATCAGCCCCAGCATTTT. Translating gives CASSERNNQPQHF.

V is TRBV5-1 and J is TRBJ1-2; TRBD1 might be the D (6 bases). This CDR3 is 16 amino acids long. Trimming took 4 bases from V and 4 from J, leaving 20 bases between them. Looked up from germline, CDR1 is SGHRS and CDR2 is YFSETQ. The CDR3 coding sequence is TGCGCCAGCAGCCCGGCCGGGACACCAGGCTCCTATGGCTACACCTTC. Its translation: CASSPAGTPGSYGYTF. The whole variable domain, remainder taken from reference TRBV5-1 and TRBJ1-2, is KAGVTQTPRYLIKTRGQQVTLSCSPISGHRSVSWYQQTPGQGLQFLFEYFSETQRNKGNFPGRFSGRQFSNSRSEMNVSTLELGDSALYLCASSPAGTPGSYGYTFGSGTRLTVV.